The clone carrying this TCR beta chain was seen once. The sample comes from a study of blood T cell repertoires in COVID-19. Looking at the study overall: Sources were T cells, B-cell-depleted T cells, or PBMCs; the material itself was cDNA or gDNA.

Generated by immunoSEQ multiplex PCR, the TCRdb table keeps only in-frame clones and is missing some. Of tens of thousands of clones in the sample, over 80% are singletons; the top ten hold approximately 8%. V lost 2 bases and J 1 base, leaving 11 bases between the germline ends. This CDR3 is 15 amino acids long. The germline V gene has CDR1 SGHDN and CDR2 FVKESK. This chain joins TRBV14 and TRBJ1-1; possible D gene TRBD1, 6 bases. The sequence came from a man aged 50-60 years with active COVID-19. The sample consisted of peripheral blood. The chain's CDR3 is CASSQLQGPNTEAFF. Written as DNA, the CDR3 is TGTGCCAGCAGCCAATTGCAGGGGCCGAACACTGAAGCTTTCTTT.